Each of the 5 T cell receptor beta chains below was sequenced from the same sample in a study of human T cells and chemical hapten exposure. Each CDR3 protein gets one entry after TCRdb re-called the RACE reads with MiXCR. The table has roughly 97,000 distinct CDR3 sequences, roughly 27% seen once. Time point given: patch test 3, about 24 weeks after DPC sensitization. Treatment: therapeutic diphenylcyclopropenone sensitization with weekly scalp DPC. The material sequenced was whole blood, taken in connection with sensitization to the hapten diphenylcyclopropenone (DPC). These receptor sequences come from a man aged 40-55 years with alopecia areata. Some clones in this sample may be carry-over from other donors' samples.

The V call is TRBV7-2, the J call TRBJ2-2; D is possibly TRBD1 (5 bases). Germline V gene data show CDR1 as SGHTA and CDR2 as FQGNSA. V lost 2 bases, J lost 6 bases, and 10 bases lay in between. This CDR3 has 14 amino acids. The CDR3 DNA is TGTGCCAGCAGCTTATGGGGCAGCTCCGGGGAGCTGTTTTTT. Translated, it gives CASSLWGSSGELFF. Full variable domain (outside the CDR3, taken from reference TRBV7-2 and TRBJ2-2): GAGVSQSPSNKVTEKGKDVELRCDPISGHTALYWYRQSLGQGLEFLIYFQGNSAPDKSGLPSDRFSAERTGGSVSTLTIQRTQQEDSAVYLCASSLWGSSGELFFGEGSRLTVL.

CDR3 sequence (DNA): TGTGCCAGCAGTTACAGGGGTAGTAATTCACCCCTCCACTTT. This translates into CASSYRGSNSPLHF. The rearrangement links TRBV6-5 to TRBJ1-6; D is possibly TRBD1 (5 bases). In germline, CDR1 is MNHEY, CDR2 SVGAGI. The V gene lost 2 bases and the J gene lost 6 bases, with 8 bases spanning the gap. CDR3 length: 14 residues.

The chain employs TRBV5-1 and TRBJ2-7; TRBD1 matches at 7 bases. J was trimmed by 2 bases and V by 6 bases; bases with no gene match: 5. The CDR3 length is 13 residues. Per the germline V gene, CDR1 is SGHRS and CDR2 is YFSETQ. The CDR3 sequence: CASTPTGPYEQYF. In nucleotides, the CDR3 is TGCGCCAGCACCCCGACAGGGCCCTACGAGCAGTACTTC.

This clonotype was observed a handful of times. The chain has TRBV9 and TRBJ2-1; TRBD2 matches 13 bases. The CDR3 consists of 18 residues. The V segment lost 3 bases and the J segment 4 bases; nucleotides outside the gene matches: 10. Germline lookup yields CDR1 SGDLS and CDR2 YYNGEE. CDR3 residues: CASSARGTSGKIYNEQFF. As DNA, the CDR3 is TGTGCCAGCAGCGCAAGAGGGACTAGCGGGAAGATTTACAATGAGCAGTTCTTC.

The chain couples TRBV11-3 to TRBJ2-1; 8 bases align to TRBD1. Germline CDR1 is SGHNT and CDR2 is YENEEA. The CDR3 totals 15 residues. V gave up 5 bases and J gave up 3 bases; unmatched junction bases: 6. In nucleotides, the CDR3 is TGTGCCAGCAGCCCGACAGGGGTAGGCTACAATGAGCAGTTCTTC. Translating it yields CASSPTGVGYNEQFF.